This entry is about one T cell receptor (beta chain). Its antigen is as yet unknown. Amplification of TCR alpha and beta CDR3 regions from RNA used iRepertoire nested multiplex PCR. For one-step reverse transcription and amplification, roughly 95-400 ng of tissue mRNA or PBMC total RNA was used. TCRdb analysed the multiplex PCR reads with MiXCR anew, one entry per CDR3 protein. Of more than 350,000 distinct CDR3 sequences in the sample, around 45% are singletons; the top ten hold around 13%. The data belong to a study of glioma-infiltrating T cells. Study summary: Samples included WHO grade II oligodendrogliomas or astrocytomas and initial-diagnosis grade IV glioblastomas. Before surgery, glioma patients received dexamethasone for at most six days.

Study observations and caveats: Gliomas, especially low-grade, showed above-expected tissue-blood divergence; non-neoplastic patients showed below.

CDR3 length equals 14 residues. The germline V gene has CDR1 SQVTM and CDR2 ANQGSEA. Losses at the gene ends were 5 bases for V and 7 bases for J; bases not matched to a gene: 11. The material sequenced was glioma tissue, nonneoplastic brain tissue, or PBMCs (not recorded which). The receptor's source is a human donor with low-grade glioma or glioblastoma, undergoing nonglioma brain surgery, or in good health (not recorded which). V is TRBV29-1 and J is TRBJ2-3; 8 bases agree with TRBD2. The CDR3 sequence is CSVRGAGVKNTQYF. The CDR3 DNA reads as TGCAGCGTTCGGGGAGCGGGAGTAAAGAATACGCAGTATTTT.